The clone carrying this T cell receptor (beta chain) has only a few counts. What it binds is unknown. Naive CD4+ cells had CD25+ Tregs removed. After constant-region reverse-primer amplification, full-length variable regions underwent semi-nested PCR with Nested Universal Primer A. In TCRdb, the 5' RACE reads were re-called with MiXCR into one record per CDR3 protein. The repertoire holds about 50,000 distinct CDR3 sequences, more than 25% seen once, with 2.1% in the top ten. General study findings and limits: The larger cohort examined one V-J beta rearrangement, not whole repertoires. Tumor memory CD4+ T cell TCR gene usage was found to cluster with blood and lymph node memory CD4+ cells and with lymph node naive CD4+ cells.

Material: naive CD4+ T cells sorted from blood. Sample subset: naive CD4+ T cells, CD4+CD45RA+CD25-. This receptor was identified in a female donor with breast cancer.

The CDR3: CATSRTGGAYNEQFF. The CDR3 DNA reads as TGTGCCACCAGCAGGACAGGGGGCGCCTACAATGAGCAGTTCTTC. The chain joins TRBV15 to TRBJ2-1; 10 nucleotides align to TRBD1. Germline V gene sequence: CDR1 LNHNV, CDR2 YYDKDF (reference sequence). This CDR3 region has 15 residues. With V trimmed by 3 bases and J by 2 bases, 1 base remained unmatched.